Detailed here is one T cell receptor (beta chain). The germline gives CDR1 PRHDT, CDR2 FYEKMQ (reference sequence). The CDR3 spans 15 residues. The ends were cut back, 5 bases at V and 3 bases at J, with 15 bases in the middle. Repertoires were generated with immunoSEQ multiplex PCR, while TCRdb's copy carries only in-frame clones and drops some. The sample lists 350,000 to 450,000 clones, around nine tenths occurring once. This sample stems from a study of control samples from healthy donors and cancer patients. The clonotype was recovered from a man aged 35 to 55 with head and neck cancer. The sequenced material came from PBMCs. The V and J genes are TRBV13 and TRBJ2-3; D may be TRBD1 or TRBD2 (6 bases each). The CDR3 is CASSTLGGPTDTQYF. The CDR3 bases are TGTGCCAGCAGCACCTTAGGGGGGCCGACAGATACGCAGTATTTT.